The present entry profiles one T cell receptor (beta chain) with its context. In the original processing: Nucleated cell counts were estimated from reference gene primer amplification. Sequencing used immunoSEQ multiplex PCR; TCRdb keeps in-frame clones, though not all of them. The V and J calls and clone size are taken from that table; D and trimming were inferred from the DNA. The table shows 240,000 or so clones, with more than 80% occurring only once. The CDR3 has 15 residues. Germline values: CDR1 SGHNT, CDR2 YENEEA. V gave up 2 bases and J gave up 4 bases, with 12 bases separating them. This sample was taken from a study of blood T cell repertoires in COVID-19. The participants were between roughly 18 and 100 years old and came from 24 US areas.

This TCR came from a man aged 50 to 59 who had been exposed to COVID-19. The chain uses TRBV11-3 and TRBJ2-1; weak D call: TRBD2 (5 bases). Sequencing was performed on PBMCs or T cells enriched from blood (not recorded which). This CDR3 is CASSLLLGGYNEQFF. The CDR3, as DNA: TGTGCCAGCAGCTTACTGTTAGGAGGATACAATGAGCAGTTCTTC.